This T cell receptor (beta chain) was captured by sequencing in a study of T cells in Graves' hyperthyroidism and ophthalmopathy. Enrolled ophthalmopathy patients presented with a Clinical Activity Score of at least 3, a NOSPECS grade of at least 4, and disease duration under 3 months. Based on clinical symptoms, serum thyroxine and TRAb, thyroid ultrasound and orbital computed tomography, diagnoses were reached. Cells are PBMCs isolated from more than 8.5 ml of fresh blood. What was amplified from RNA transcripts were TCR beta CDR3 regions. The HTBI set primed first-round TCR CDR3 RT-PCR. TCRdb re-analysed the multiplex PCR reads in MiXCR, keeping a single row per CDR3 protein. Of approximately 380,000 distinct CDR3 sequences in the sample, roughly 20% are singletons; the top ten hold 40% to 45%. A few counts support this clonotype. Germline CDR1 and CDR2: SGHDT and YYEEEE. Trimming took 4 bases from V and 0 from J, leaving 7 bases between them. The CDR3 loop spans 14 amino acids.

Input material: blood. This TCR derives from a young man with Graves' ophthalmopathy. The rearrangement joins TRBV5-6 to TRBJ2-2, with D hard to call. The CDR3 reads CASSIAANTGELFF. CDR3 nucleotides: TGTGCCAGCAGCATCGCAGCGAACACCGGGGAGCTGTTTTTT.